A selection of T cell receptor beta chains follows, all from one sample in a study of CD8+ T cells in alopecia areata. Profiled with immunoSEQ multiplex PCR; TCRdb holds only in-frame clones, not every one. Of some 110,000 clones listed, about three fifths are singletons. Sequencing was performed on CD8+ T cells sorted from blood, taken at week 24, from a patient treated with tofacitinib. All receptors derive from a human donor with alopecia areata. Both conserved end residues are part of each CDR3. Each record gives: V gene, J gene, D gene, clone size, CDR3 DNA, CDR3 protein. A D gene is named only where the DNA matches it firmly. Rows may omit the clone size; those that give it use once, few, many or a size class.

TRBV13	TRBJ1-5	NA	NA	TGTGCCAGCAGCGTCCGGGAGTCAAATCAGCCCCAGCATTTT	CASSVRESNQPQHF
TRBV19	TRBJ2-7	NA	NA	TGTGCCAGGGCCCTGGACGGCTCCTACGAGCAGTACTTC	CARALDGSYEQYF
TRBV6-5	TRBJ1-1	NA	NA	TGTGCCAGCAGGATACAGGTGGGGAACACTGAAGCTTTCTTT	CASRIQVGNTEAFF
TRBV30	TRBJ1-1	TRBD1	NA	TGTGCCTGGAGTGCGACAGGGGATGCTGAAGCTTTCTTT	CAWSATGDAEAFF
TRBV5-6	TRBJ1-6	TRBD1	NA	TGTGCCAGCTTCGCCGGGACAGGGAGCGAACCCCTCCACTTT	CASFAGTGSEPLHF
TRBV5-6	TRBJ1-1	NA	few	TGTGCCAGCAGCTTGATGGAAGAAGCTTTCTTT	CASSLMEEAFF
TRBV7-9	TRBJ2-7	NA	few	TGTGCCAGCAGCAGCATTTCCTACGAGCAGTACTTC	CASSSISYEQYF
TRBV5-4	TRBJ2-2	NA	NA	TGTGCCAGCAGCGCCAATAGGGAGCCGAACACCGGGGAGCTGTTTTTT	CASSANREPNTGELFF
TRBV11-2	TRBJ2-7	NA	NA	TGTGCCAGCAGCCCTGGGGGATACGAGCAGTACTTC	CASSPGGYEQYF
TRBV7-9	TRBJ1-4	NA	NA	TGTGCCAGCTCGGACGGGACTAATGAAAAACTGTTTTTT	CASSDGTNEKLFF
TRBV6-5	TRBJ2-3	NA	NA	TGTGCCAGCAGTTCGGTGGACCTCTTACTCACAGATACGCAGTATTTT	CASSSVDLLLTDTQYF
TRBV13	TRBJ2-7	NA	NA	TGTGCCAGCAGCCAGACAGGTGTCTACGAGCAGTACTTC	CASSQTGVYEQYF
TRBV29-1	TRBJ1-1	NA	NA	TGCAGCGTCCTAGGACGGAACACTGAAGCTTTCTTT	CSVLGRNTEAFF
TRBV27	TRBJ2-3	NA	NA	TGTGCCAGCAGTGAGACAGCCACAGATACGCAGTATTTT	CASSETATDTQYF
TRBV30	TRBJ2-2	NA	NA	TGTGCCTGGAGTGTGGGGGGGCCCCACACCGGGGAGCTGTTTTTT	CAWSVGGPHTGELFF
TRBV7-9	TRBJ2-1	TRBD1	NA	TGTGCCAGCAGTCAGGGGGCCCACAATGAGCAGTTCTTC	CASSQGAHNEQFF
TRBV7-3	TRBJ2-2	NA	large	TGTGCCAGCAGCTTTAGTTGGGGTCCGTACACCGGGGAGCTGTTTTTT	CASSFSWGPYTGELFF
TRBV27	TRBJ1-5	NA	NA	TGTGCCAGCAGTGGGTTTGGGGGGGATCAGCCCCAGCATTTT	CASSGFGGDQPQHF
TRBV4-2	TRBJ1-1	NA	NA	TGTGCCAGCAGCTTTGCGGGGGGGAACACTGAAGCTTTCTTT	CASSFAGGNTEAFF
TRBV14	TRBJ2-4	NA	few	TGTGCCAGCAGCCCCCTATCTACTAGCCCCGACGCCAAAAACATTCAGTACTTC	CASSPLSTSPDAKNIQYF
TRBV27	TRBJ2-3	NA	few	TGTGCCAGCAGTCACAGGACTGTTAGCACAGATACGCAGTATTTT	CASSHRTVSTDTQYF
TRBV6-5	TRBJ1-1	NA	NA	TGTGCCAGCAGTTCCGGAGATGAGAACACTGAAGCTTTCTTT	CASSSGDENTEAFF
TRBV27	TRBJ1-1	NA	few	TGTGCCAGCAGTTTACTCAGGAACACTGAAGCTTTCTTT	CASSLLRNTEAFF